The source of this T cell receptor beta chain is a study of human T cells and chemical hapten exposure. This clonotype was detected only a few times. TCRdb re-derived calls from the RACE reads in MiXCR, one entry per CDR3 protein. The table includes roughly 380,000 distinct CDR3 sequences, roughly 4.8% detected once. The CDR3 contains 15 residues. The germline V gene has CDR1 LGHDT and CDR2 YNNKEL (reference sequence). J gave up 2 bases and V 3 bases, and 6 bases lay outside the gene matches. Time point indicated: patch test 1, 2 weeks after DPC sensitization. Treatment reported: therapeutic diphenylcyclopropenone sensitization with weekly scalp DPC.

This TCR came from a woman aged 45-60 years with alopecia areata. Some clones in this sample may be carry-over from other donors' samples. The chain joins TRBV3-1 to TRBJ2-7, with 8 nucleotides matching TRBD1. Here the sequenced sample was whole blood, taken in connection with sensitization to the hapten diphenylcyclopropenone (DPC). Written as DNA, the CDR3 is TGTGCCAGCAGCCATCCCGGGACAGGAGCCTACGAGCAGTACTTC. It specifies CASSHPGTGAYEQYF.